The 16 T cell receptor beta chains below all came from one sample that was sequenced in a study of blood T cell repertoires in COVID-19. Generated by immunoSEQ multiplex PCR, the TCRdb table keeps only in-frame clones and is missing some. The table lists 25,000 to 35,000 clones, about 90% of them singletons, with 9.9% in the top ten. Source material: peripheral blood. Every receptor here comes from a human donor with active COVID-19. The donor label of this sample is uncertain.

The chain has TRBV5-1 and TRBJ2-5; TRBD1 agrees at 9 bases. V lost 0 bases to trimming and J lost 9 bases; unmatched junction nucleotides: 6. From germline, CDR1 is SGHRS and CDR2 YFSETQ. This CDR3 comprises 14 residues. The CDR3 sequence: CASSLVQGAGPQYF. CDR3 nucleotides: TGCGCCAGCAGCTTGGTACAGGGGGCCGGGCCCCAGTACTTC.

The J gene is TRBJ2-1, the V gene TRBV10-3, with 9 positions matching TRBD2. With 11 bases clipped from V and 3 bases from J, the junction kept 11 bases outside the gene matches. CDR1 and CDR2 (germline): ENHRY, SYGVKD. The CDR3 is 15 amino acids. DNA for the CDR3: TGTGCCGTGTTGCGGGGTAGCGGGGGCTACAATGAGCAGTTCTTC. This codes for CAVLRGSGGYNEQFF.

This chain joins TRBV5-6 and TRBJ2-1; 15 bases align to TRBD2. Unmatched junction bases numbered 15, after V lost 4 bases and J lost 10 bases. CDR1 SGHDT and CDR2 YYEEEE come from the germline V gene. This CDR3 has 18 residues. DNA of the CDR3: TGTGCCAGCAGCGACGGACTAGCGGGGGGGCCTTTCACATCCGAGCAGTTCTTC. Amino acid sequence: CASSDGLAGGPFTSEQFF.

This chain connects TRBV7-9 to TRBJ2-3; 13 positions agree with TRBD2. Germline values: CDR1 SEHNR, CDR2 FQNEAQ (reference sequence). The CDR3 runs 16 residues. The J segment lost 0 bases and the V segment lost 4 bases, leaving 1 base of the junction unmatched. The CDR3, as DNA: TGTGCCAGCAGCTCGGGACTAGCGGGAAGCACAGATACGCAGTATTTT. As protein: CASSSGLAGSTDTQYF.

This clone was detected only once. The CDR3 is CASSSGLAGLQETQYF. CDR3 DNA: TGTGCCAGCAGCTCCGGACTAGCGGGATTGCAAGAGACCCAGTACTTC. The chain uses TRBV9 and TRBJ2-5, with 12 nucleotides matching TRBD2. There are 16 residues in the CDR3. With 4 bases clipped from V and 2 bases from J, the junction kept 6 bases outside the gene matches. Germline V gene sequence: CDR1 SGDLS, CDR2 YYNGEE.

The V gene is TRBV5-5, the J gene TRBJ1-6; 9 bases match TRBD1. CDR1 and CDR2 (germline): SGHKS, YYEKEE (reference sequence). The V gene end was trimmed by 4 bases and the J gene end by 9 bases; junction bases not matched to a gene: 8. CDR3 length equals 15 residues. CDR3 in DNA: TGTGCCAGCAGCCTTAGACGGGACAGGGCTTCACCCCTCCACTTT. Its translation: CASSLRRDRASPLHF.

V gene TRBV21-1 combines with J gene TRBJ1-5. TRBV21-1 is shown as a pseudogene. The CDR3 is made up of 13 amino acids. The CDR3 here is CASSLRGRQPQHF. Here the CDR3 DNA reads TGTGCCAGCAGCCTAAGAGGGCGTCAGCCCCAGCATTTT.

The DNA for the CDR3 is TGTGCCAGCAGCCCCCCGGGATCGCGAGGGTCGAATGAGCAGTTCTTC. As protein: CASSPPGSRGSNEQFF. V gene TRBV7-3 combines with J gene TRBJ2-1; D possibly corresponds to TRBD2 (5 bases). CDR1 is SGHTA, CDR2 FQGTGA, per germline. Trimming left V 5 bases short and J 7 bases short, with 21 bases between. This CDR3 region has 16 residues.

The chain links TRBV6-5 to TRBJ2-1; 8 bases are shared with TRBD2. The CDR3 has 15 residues. V dropped 6 bases and J dropped 4; count of bases not matched to a gene: 8. CDR1 MNHEY and CDR2 SVGAGI come from the germline V gene. The CDR3 here is CASSRSQRGYNEQFF. The DNA for the CDR3 is TGTGCCAGCAGCCGAAGCCAGCGGGGGTACAATGAGCAGTTCTTC.

V is TRBV6-6 and J is TRBJ1-5; 12 bases are shared with TRBD1. V lost 6 bases, J lost 6 bases, and 6 bases stayed unmatched. This CDR3 comprises 15 residues. Germline CDR1 MNHNY, CDR2 SVGAGI (reference sequence). CDR3 coding DNA: TGTGCCAGCAGGGGGGACAGGGGGCCAGGTCAGCCCCAGCATTTT. Its protein is CASRGDRGPGQPQHF.

V usage is TRBV29-1 and J usage is TRBJ2-2, with 8 bases aligning to TRBD2. Germline V gene data show CDR1 as SQVTM and CDR2 as ANQGSEA. Trimming removed 4 bases from V and 6 bases from J; junction bases left unmatched: 4. This CDR3 is 13 amino acids long. CDR3 loop: CSVGGRRAGELFF. CDR3 nucleotide sequence: TGCAGCGTTGGCGGGAGGCGGGCCGGGGAGCTGTTTTTT.

This rearrangement joins TRBV11-2 to TRBJ2-3, with 8 bases identical to TRBD1. Trimming cost V 0 bases and J 2 bases; bases outside gene matches: 16. The V gene's germline CDR1 is SGHAT and CDR2 FQNNGV. The CDR3 is made up of 20 amino acids. DNA for the CDR3: TGTGCCAGCAGCTTAGAGTGGGGGGCTACGACAGGGGACAACACAGATACGCAGTATTTT. It codes for CASSLEWGATTGDNTDTQYF.

The chain links TRBV28 to TRBJ1-3, with a tentative D call TRBD1 (6 bases). CDR3 length: 15 amino acids. Germline CDR1 is MDHEN and CDR2 is SYDVKM. Trimming removed 5 bases at V and 2 bases at J, with 13 bases between. The CDR3 here is CASSTAGAAGNTIYF. In nucleotides, the CDR3 is TGTGCCAGCAGTACGGCGGGGGCTGCTGGAAACACCATATATTTT.

The J gene is TRBJ2-1, the V gene TRBV3-1 (or the pseudogene TRBV3-2); unclear D gene. V was trimmed by 1 base and J by 9 bases, leaving 10 bases between them. This CDR3 has 13 amino acids. CDR1 LGHDT and CDR2 YNNKEL come from the germline V gene (reference sequence). In DNA form, the CDR3 reads TGTGCCAGCAGCCAAGTTACAGTCAGTGAGCAGTTCTTC. Its protein is CASSQVTVSEQFF.

V and J are TRBV6-5 and TRBJ2-7, with 7 bases fitting TRBD1. CDR1 and CDR2 from the germline V gene are MNHEY and SVGAGI. The CDR3 sequence is 12 residues long. Trimming took 8 bases from V and 5 from J; bases not matched to a gene: 6. CDR3 DNA sequence: TGTGCCAGCTTGGACAGGCAAAACGAGCAGTACTTC. Translation gives CASLDRQNEQYF.

The rearrangement uses TRBV6-1 and TRBJ2-7, with 8 bases identical to TRBD1. The V and J ends lost 3 bases and 1 base, in that order; junction bases with no gene match: 2. Germline V CDR1 and CDR2: MNHNS, SASEGT. The CDR3 sequence is 14 residues long. The CDR3 region has the DNA TGTGCCAGCAGTGACAGGGGGCGTTCCTACGAGCAGTACTTC. It specifies CASSDRGRSYEQYF.